A selection of T cell receptor beta chains follows, all from one sample in a study of T cell responses to AZD1222 COVID-19 vaccine. Repertoires were generated with immunoSEQ multiplex PCR, while TCRdb's copy carries only in-frame clones and drops some. Of over 150,000 clones in the sample, 87% were seen once. The sequencing here drew on peripheral blood, taken on day 0 of AZD1222 vaccination. The source of these receptors is an adult in good health. CDR3s include the opening cysteine and the closing phenylalanine or tryptophan. The D gene is left open where the match is weak. Clone size appears in some rows only: once, few, many, or a class for an expanded clone.

j_call d_call clone_size v_call cdr3_nt cdr3_aa
TRBJ1-6 NA NA TRBV7-9 TGTGCCAGCAGCCTGACCCCAAATTCACCCCTCCACTTT CASSLTPNSPLHF
TRBJ2-1 NA NA TRBV5-5 TGTGCCAGCAGCTCGAACCTATATGAGCAGTTCTTC CASSSNLYEQFF
TRBJ2-1 TRBD1 NA TRBV27 TGTGCCACCCACCGCGGACAGGCCAGGAGTCATGAGCAGTTCTTC CATHRGQARSHEQFF
TRBJ2-7 NA few TRBV9 TGTGCCAGCAGCTTTAGCGACCGCTCCTACGAGCAGTACTTC CASSFSDRSYEQYF
TRBJ1-2 NA NA TRBV18 TGTGCCAGCTCCCCCCAGGGCTTGGATGGCTACACCTTC CASSPQGLDGYTF
TRBJ2-1 NA once TRBV4-1 TGCGCCAGCAGCCAAGTATTTGGCCTAGCGCTCAATGAGCAGTTCTTC CASSQVFGLALNEQFF
TRBJ1-1 NA NA TRBV19 TGTGCCAGTAGTATCTCAGTCCCAGCAGGCACTGAAGCTTTCTTT CASSISVPAGTEAFF
TRBJ2-7 NA NA TRBV6-1 TGTGCCAGCAGTGAAACCGGGCTTCTAGGGGGAGGGCAGTACTTC CASSETGLLGGGQYF
TRBJ2-7 TRBD1 once TRBV18 TGTGCCAGCTCCCGAGACAGGGATGGTAACGAGCAGTACTTC CASSRDRDGNEQYF
TRBJ1-6 NA NA TRBV6-5 TGTGCCAGCAGTTACTCCCCGCAAAGAAATTCACCCCTCCACTTT CASSYSPQRNSPLHF
TRBJ2-5 TRBD2 NA TRBV27 TGTGCCAGCAGTTTCTTGCGGGAGGCTACCCGGGAGACCCAGTACTTC CASSFLREATRETQYF
TRBJ2-1 TRBD1 NA TRBV3-1/TRBV3-2 TGTGCCAGCAGCCCGCCGGGACAGATTGAGCAGTTCTTC CASSPPGQIEQFF
TRBJ1-1 TRBD1 NA TRBV28 TGTGCCAGCAGTCCCTATCCCCGGGGACAGGTCACTGAAGCTTTCTTT CASSPYPRGQVTEAFF
TRBJ1-3 NA few TRBV19 TGTGCCAGTAGCCCGGAGAGCTCTGGAAACACCATATATTTT CASSPESSGNTIYF
TRBJ2-1 NA few TRBV7-6 TGTGCCAGCAGCTCGTTAAAGATGAATGAGCAGTTCTTC CASSSLKMNEQFF
TRBJ1-2 TRBD1 NA TRBV29-1 TGCAGCGCCACCGGGACAGGGGGCTCGAACTATGGCTACACCTTC CSATGTGGSNYGYTF
TRBJ1-6 NA NA TRBV19 TGTGCCAGTAGAAATCAACGCGGGGGTAATTCACCCCTCCACTTT CASRNQRGGNSPLHF
TRBJ1-1 NA NA TRBV6-5 TGTGCCAGCAGAGTCGGGACCGGCGAAGCTTTCTTT CASRVGTGEAFF
TRBJ2-7 NA NA TRBV10-3 TGTGCCATCAGTGACCCTCCGGGGGGCACCTACGAGCAGTACTTC CAISDPPGGTYEQYF
TRBJ1-4 TRBD1 NA TRBV18 TGTGCCAGCTCACGCCAGGGACAGGGAAAAACTAATGAAAAACTGTTTTTT CASSRQGQGKTNEKLFF
TRBJ1-1 NA NA TRBV6-6 TGTGCCAGCAGCCCCCTCCGTTTGAACACTGAAGCTTTCTTT CASSPLRLNTEAFF
TRBJ2-7 TRBD1 NA TRBV6-5 TGTGCCAGCAGGGCGGACAGGGGGGCCTACGAGCAGTACTTC CASRADRGAYEQYF
TRBJ1-1 NA NA TRBV5-6 TGTGCCAGCAGCTTCTTAGACAGGTTACATGTCGCTGAAGCTTTCTTT CASSFLDRLHVAEAFF
TRBJ2-3 NA NA TRBV5-6 TGTGCCAGCAGCGTGGGTCCGTTTGGTCTCGATACGCAGTATTTT CASSVGPFGLDTQYF
TRBJ1-5 NA NA TRBV30 TGTGCCTGGAGTGTCCGGGGACGCGCTAGTCAGCCCCAGCATTTT CAWSVRGRASQPQHF